This TCR beta chain was recorded in a study of vaccination effects on CD4 cells after COVID-19 (dated by TCRdb to about 2022). Turning to the overall study: Post-vaccine samples across the study were collected a median of 72 days after the second dose, with a range of 14 to 241. Cultures from other donors in the study were sequenced with the Oncomine TCR Beta short-read assay on an Illumina iSeq 100. Altogether, some 10 COVID-19 convalescent patients and several SARS-CoV-2-naive healthy vaccine recipients made up the full study. SARS-CoV-2 spike-specific CD4+ TCR repertoires from before and after mRNA vaccination were compared in COVID-19 convalescent patients and in infection-naive vaccine recipients.

Via the germline V gene, CDR1 is SGHRS and CDR2 YFSETQ. Compared with germline, V lacks 1 base and J lacks 1 base; bases without a gene match: 0. The CDR3 numbers 16 residues from cysteine through phenylalanine. The read is trimmed to its CDR3 DNA, 48 bases read in frame from base 1. To identify antigen-specific CD4+ T cell clonotypes by their expansion, the ViraFEST assay first stimulated PBMC with viral peptide pools and then applied TCR sequencing. After less than eleven days of culture, CD4+ T cells were isolated with the EasySep CD4+ T cell isolation kit. Each participant received two doses of an mRNA SARS-CoV-2 vaccine, either BNT162b2 or mRNA-1273. Healthy vaccine recipients had no prior SARS-CoV-2 infection, confirmed by negative nucleocapsid antibodies before and after vaccination. Some 2.2 million PBMC per well were cultured in IMDM with 5% human AB serum, 8 to 10 IU/ml IL-2 and gentamicin, plus 10 ug/ml peptides. Half of the culture medium was replaced with fresh IL-2-containing medium on days 3 and 7. Unless noted otherwise, every peptide stimulation condition was cultured in triplicate wells. Using Ficoll-Paque Plus gradient centrifugation, PBMC were separated from whole blood and then either used fresh or cryopreserved at -140C. Overlapping peptide pools spanned the spike proteins of SARS-CoV-2 and the common cold coronaviruses HCoV-NL63, HCoV-OC43 and HCoV-229E. The QIAamp micro DNA kit was used to extract genomic DNA from the cultured CD4+ T cells.

Libraries were constructed by the immunoSEQ multiplex PCR assay. DNA from the cultured, isolated CD4+ T cells was subjected to TCR beta CDR3 sequencing. On the authors' methods: Non-productive TCR sequences were discarded, and reads were trimmed to the CDR3 region, with only CDR3s of 7 or more amino acids retained. Antigen-specific clonotypes were identified with the MANAFEST web app by comparing expansion in peptide wells against reference cultures. For clones to be considered positive, expansion at FDR<0.05 versus reference and all other wells, an odds ratio above 5, and a frequency above 0.1% in two replicate wells were required. Cross-reactive clonotypes were defined as significantly expanded in SARS-CoV-2 spike wells and in at least one common cold coronavirus spike condition. Levenshtein distance calculated with the stringdist R package was used to assess CDR3 similarity, and unrooted trees were constructed with ape in R 3.6.1. Held by TCRdb, this immuneACCESS table contains in-frame sequences only and omits some clones. Under half of the omission traces to an unresolved V gene where checked; the cause of the rest is unknown. Clone size and V and J calls were adopted from that table, with D and trimming inferred from the DNA. Within this sample are about 80,000 clones, with 77% of them counted one time only. Approximately 1% of the sample lies in the top ten.

Overall results and qualifications from the work: At late post-vaccination timepoints, both infection-induced and vaccine-induced clones showed marked clonal contraction, consistent with waning T cell responses. Only a small number of convalescent patients were included, and no early post-infection timepoints were available, which limited the study. Among healthy vaccine recipients, nearly all vaccine-induced clones were SARS-CoV-2 mono-reactive, and only 1 of 255 was cross-reactive with common cold coronaviruses.

A remark on this clone: Its cognate antigen has yet to be identified. No qualities accompany the bases; no much larger clone lies one base away.

The rearranged chain carries TRBV5-1 and TRBJ2-2, and TRBD2 matches 11 of the central bases. The specimen was CD4+ T cells from PBMCs cultured with HCoV-OC43 spike peptides, collected after COVID-19 vaccination. The cell subset or site label of this sample denotes: HCoV-OC43 spike overlapping peptide pool stimulation. The source is a human donor who received a COVID-19 vaccine. CDR3 sequence: CASSLTSGGNTGELFF. The base sequence is TGCGCCAGCAGCTTGACTAGCGGGGGGAACACCGGGGAGCTGTTTTTT.